Below are 19 T cell receptor beta chains sequenced from a single sample in a study of blood T cell repertoires in COVID-19. Measured with immunoSEQ multiplex PCR; TCRdb has only the in-frame clones, and not every one. The sample holds about 120,000 clones, 90% seen once. Sequencing was done on a sample of peripheral blood. These receptors all stem from a human donor with active COVID-19. The donor label of this sample is uncertain.

The V call is TRBV5-8, the J call TRBJ2-1; 9 nucleotides align to TRBD2. The J segment lost 0 bases and the V segment lost 1 base, leaving 8 bases of the junction unmatched. The CDR3 has 18 amino acids. CDR1 and CDR2 from the germline V gene are SGHTS and YDEGEE. The CDR3: CASSLKSGGPPSYNEQFF. The CDR3 DNA reads as TGTGCCAGCAGCTTGAAGAGCGGGGGGCCTCCCTCCTACAATGAGCAGTTCTTC.

The chain couples TRBV5-4 to TRBJ2-4; D may be TRBD1 (7 bases). V lost 4 bases to trimming and J lost 9 bases, with 23 bases between them. Germline CDR1 SGHNT, CDR2 YYREEE (reference sequence). The CDR3 is made up of 16 amino acids. CDR3 sequence (DNA): TGTGCCAGCAGCCCTCGCGCAGGGGGGCGCGATCGCATTCAGTACTTC. It encodes CASSPRAGGRDRIQYF.

The chain uses TRBV7-2 and TRBJ1-6, with D possibly being TRBD1 (6 bases). The CDR3 totals 12 residues. V lost 5 bases to trimming and J lost 9 bases, with 8 bases between them. Germline values: CDR1 SGHTA, CDR2 FQGNSA. This CDR3 is CASSLQGSPLHF. Written as DNA, the CDR3 is TGTGCCAGCAGCCTACAGGGTTCACCCCTCCACTTT.

The genes are TRBV19 and TRBJ2-2, with D possibly TRBD1 on 6 matching bases. The germline V gene encodes CDR1 LNHDA and CDR2 SQIVND (reference sequence). Deletions cut 6 bases from V and 6 bases from J, with 8 bases between. The CDR3 runs to 12 residues. This CDR3 is CASRTGPGELFF. The CDR3 DNA reads TGTGCCAGTAGAACAGGGCCCGGGGAGCTGTTTTTT.

This clone was seen a single time. J is TRBJ1-6 and V is TRBV6-5; D is possibly TRBD1 (5 bases). The length of the CDR3 is 16 residues. The germline V gene has CDR1 MNHEY and CDR2 SVGAGI. The ends were cut back, 4 bases at V and 7 bases at J, with 17 bases in the middle. This CDR3 reads CASSFTGGSRNSPLHF. Written as DNA, the CDR3 is TGTGCCAGCAGTTTTACAGGTGGCAGCCGGAATTCACCCCTCCACTTT.

The chain couples TRBV12-3 or TRBV12-4 to TRBJ1-5; D unclear. V lost 2 bases and J 5 bases, leaving 4 bases between the germline ends. The CDR3 totals 12 residues. The CDR3 here is CASSLPYQPQHF. CDR3 nucleotides: TGTGCCAGCAGTTTACCCTATCAGCCCCAGCATTTT.

The chain is built from TRBV6-5 and TRBJ2-5; 7 bases map to TRBD1. The junction had 10 bases not matched to a gene; V was cut back by 7 bases and J by 2 bases. The CDR3 has 15 residues. The germline CDR1 and CDR2 sequences are MNHEY and SVGAGI. This chain's CDR3 is CASTRDSKRQETQYF. The CDR3 nucleotides read TGTGCCAGCACCCGGGACAGCAAGCGACAAGAGACCCAGTACTTC.

The rearrangement links TRBV19 to TRBJ2-1; possible D gene TRBD2, 5 bases. Trimming removed 3 bases from V and 2 bases from J, with 14 bases in between. CDR3 size: 16 residues. Germline CDR1 LNHDA, CDR2 SQIVND (reference sequence). The CDR3 reads CASSIEAGRTYNEQFF. The CDR3 nucleotides are TGTGCCAGTAGTATTGAGGCGGGCAGGACCTACAATGAGCAGTTCTTC.

The V call is TRBV19, the J call TRBJ1-1, with D possibly TRBD1 on 6 matching bases. There are 14 residues in the CDR3. In germline, CDR1 is LNHDA, CDR2 SQIVND (reference sequence). The V gene lost 4 bases and the J gene lost 4 bases, with 13 bases spanning the gap. The DNA of the CDR3 is TGTGCCAGTAGTACGCAGACAGGTGGCACTGAAGCTTTCTTT. Protein sequence: CASSTQTGGTEAFF.

The chain employs TRBV14 and TRBJ2-7, with D perhaps TRBD2 (6 bases). The CDR3 sequence is 16 residues long. Trimming cost V 4 bases and J 2 bases, with 18 bases left between them. Germline lookup yields CDR1 SGHDN and CDR2 FVKESK. The CDR3 reads CASSRRGQGGTYEQYF. For the CDR3, the DNA is TGTGCCAGCAGCCGGAGGGGTCAGGGTGGGACCTACGAGCAGTACTTC.

The J gene is TRBJ1-2, the V gene TRBV30; D gene uncertain. Germline CDR1 GTSNPN, CDR2 SVGIG (reference sequence). Trimming took 1 base from V and 8 from J, leaving 14 bases between them. This CDR3 contains 13 residues. Here the CDR3 reads CAWSAGEVGGYTF. The CDR3, as DNA: TGTGCCTGGAGTGCTGGGGAGGTTGGGGGCTACACCTTC.

This clone turned up a few times. The genes are TRBV2 and TRBJ1-5; D remains unclear. The V gene's germline CDR1 is SNHLY and CDR2 FYNNEI. This CDR3 contains 15 residues. V was clipped by 4 bases and J by 4 bases, with 14 bases between them. CDR3 DNA sequence: TGTGCCAGCAGTGCCTGGGCAGCTTCGAATCAGCCCCAGCATTTT. Its translation: CASSAWAASNQPQHF.

The rearrangement links TRBV27 to TRBJ2-7, with 10 bases aligning to TRBD1. V gave up 8 bases and J gave up 6 bases; unmatched junction bases: 7. The CDR3 loop spans 13 amino acids. Germline V CDR1 and CDR2: MNHEY, SMNVEV (reference sequence). CDR3 nucleotides: TGTGCCAGCGGGTGGACAGGGGGGTCCGAGCAGTACTTC. Protein product: CASGWTGGSEQYF.

The chain couples TRBV4-1 to TRBJ2-1; maybe TRBD1 (6 bases). Deletions cut 4 bases from V and 13 bases from J, with 20 bases between. This CDR3 has 14 amino acids. Germline-derived CDR1 and CDR2 are MGHRA and YSYEKL. The CDR3 loop reads CASSPGLGDNSQFF. CDR3 nucleotide sequence: TGCGCCAGCAGCCCGGGGTTAGGGGACAATAGTCAGTTCTTC.

This chain uses TRBV5-1 with TRBJ2-1, with 8 nucleotides matching TRBD1. Germline values: CDR1 SGHRS, CDR2 YFSETQ. The CDR3 is made up of 16 amino acids. V gave up 0 bases and J gave up 6 bases; unmatched junction bases: 8. As DNA, the CDR3 is TGCGCCAGCAGCTTGGTTTTGAGGCAGGGGGCCAATGAGCAGTTCTTC. Translation: CASSLVLRQGANEQFF.

V usage is TRBV4-1 and J usage is TRBJ1-2; 10 bases fit TRBD1. J lost 0 bases, V lost 3 bases, and 4 bases had no gene match. This CDR3 comprises 16 residues. CDR1 MGHRA and CDR2 YSYEKL come from the germline V gene. The CDR3 coding sequence is TGCGCCAGCAGCCACCCCGGGACAGGGGCTAACTATGGCTACACCTTC. Residues: CASSHPGTGANYGYTF.

The rearrangement joins TRBV19 to TRBJ2-1; 9 positions match TRBD2. J was trimmed by 2 bases and V by 4 bases; bases with no gene match: 6. Per the germline V gene, CDR1 is LNHDA and CDR2 is SQIVND (reference sequence). This CDR3 contains 16 residues. The CDR3 DNA follows: TGTGCCAGTAGTAGGACTAGCGAGGGGCCCTACAATGAGCAGTTCTTC. It encodes CASSRTSEGPYNEQFF.

The gene calls are TRBV19 and TRBJ1-1; D perhaps matches TRBD1 (6 bases). This CDR3 contains 14 residues. Germline V lookup: CDR1 LNHDA, CDR2 SQIVND (reference sequence). V gave up 6 bases and J gave up 3 bases, with 14 bases separating them. The CDR3 region is CASSDYAGDTEAFF. The CDR3 nucleotides read TGTGCCAGTAGCGACTACGCAGGGGACACTGAAGCTTTCTTT. Full variable domain (rest looked up from reference TRBV19 and TRBJ1-1): DGGITQSPKYLFRKEGQNVTLSCEQNLNHDAMYWYRQDPGQGLRLIYYSQIVNDFQKGDIAEGYSVSREKKESFPLTVTSAQKNPTAFYLCASSDYAGDTEAFFGQGTRLTVV.

CDR3 sequence reads: CASSVALTGELFF. CDR3 sequence (DNA): TGTGCCAGCAGCGTAGCCCTAACCGGGGAGCTGTTTTTT. The chain employs TRBV9 and TRBJ2-2; D unresolved. The length of the CDR3 is 13 residues. The germline V and J ends were trimmed by 0 bases and 5 bases, with 5 bases remaining between them. Germline CDR1 is SGDLS and CDR2 is YYNGEE.